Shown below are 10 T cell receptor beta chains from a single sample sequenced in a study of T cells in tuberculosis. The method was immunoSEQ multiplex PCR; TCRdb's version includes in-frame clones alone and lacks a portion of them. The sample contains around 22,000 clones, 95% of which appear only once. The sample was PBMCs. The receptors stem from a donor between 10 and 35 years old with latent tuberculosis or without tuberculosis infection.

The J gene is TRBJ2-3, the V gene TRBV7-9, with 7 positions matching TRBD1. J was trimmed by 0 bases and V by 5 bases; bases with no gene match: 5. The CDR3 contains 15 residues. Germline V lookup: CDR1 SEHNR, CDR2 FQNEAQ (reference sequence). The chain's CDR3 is CASSLGQESTDTQYF. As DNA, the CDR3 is TGTGCCAGCAGCCTTGGACAGGAGAGCACAGATACGCAGTATTTT.

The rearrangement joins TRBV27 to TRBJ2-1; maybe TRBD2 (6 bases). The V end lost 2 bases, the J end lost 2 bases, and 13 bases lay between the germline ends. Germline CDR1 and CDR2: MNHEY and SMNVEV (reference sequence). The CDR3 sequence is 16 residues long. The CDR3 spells CASSLRRGSPYNEQFF. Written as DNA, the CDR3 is TGTGCCAGCAGTTTACGGCGGGGTAGTCCCTACAATGAGCAGTTCTTC.

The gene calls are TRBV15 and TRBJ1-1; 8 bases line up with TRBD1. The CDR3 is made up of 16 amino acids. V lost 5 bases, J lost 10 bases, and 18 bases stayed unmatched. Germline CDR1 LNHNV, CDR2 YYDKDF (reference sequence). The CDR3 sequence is CATSSPGGRDRGRAFF. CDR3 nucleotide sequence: TGTGCCACCAGCTCCCCGGGGGGTCGAGACAGGGGCCGAGCTTTCTTT.

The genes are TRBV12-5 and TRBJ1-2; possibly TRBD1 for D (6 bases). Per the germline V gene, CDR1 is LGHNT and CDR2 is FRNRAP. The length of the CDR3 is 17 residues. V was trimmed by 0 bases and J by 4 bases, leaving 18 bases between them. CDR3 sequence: CASGLVTGGGSSYGYTF. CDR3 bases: TGTGCTAGTGGTTTGGTGACAGGTGGTGGAAGTAGCTATGGCTACACCTTC. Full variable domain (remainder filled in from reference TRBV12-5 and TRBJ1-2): DARVTQTPRHKVTEMGQEVTMRCQPILGHNTVFWYRQTMMQGLELLAYFRNRAPLDDSGMPKDRFSAEMPDATLATLKIQPSEPRDSAVYFCASGLVTGGGSSYGYTFGSGTRLTVV.

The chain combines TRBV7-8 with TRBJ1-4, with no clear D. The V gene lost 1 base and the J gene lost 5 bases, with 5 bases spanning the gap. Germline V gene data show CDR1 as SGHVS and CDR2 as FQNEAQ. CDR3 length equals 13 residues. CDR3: CASSLVLNEKLFF. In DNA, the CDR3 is TGTGCCAGCAGCTTAGTCCTGAATGAAAAACTGTTTTTT.

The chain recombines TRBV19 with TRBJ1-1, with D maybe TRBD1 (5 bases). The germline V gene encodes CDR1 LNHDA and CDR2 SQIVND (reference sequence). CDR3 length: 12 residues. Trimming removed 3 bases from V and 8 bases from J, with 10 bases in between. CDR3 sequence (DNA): TGTGCCAGTAGTATGCGGGGGTTAGAAGCTTTCTTT. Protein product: CASSMRGLEAFF.

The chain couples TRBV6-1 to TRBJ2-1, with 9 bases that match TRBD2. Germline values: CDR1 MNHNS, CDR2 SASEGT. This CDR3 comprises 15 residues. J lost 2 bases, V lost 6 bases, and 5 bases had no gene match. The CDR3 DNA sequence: TGTGCCAGCAGGGGGCTAGCGGGGCCCTACAATGAGCAGTTCTTC. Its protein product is CASRGLAGPYNEQFF.

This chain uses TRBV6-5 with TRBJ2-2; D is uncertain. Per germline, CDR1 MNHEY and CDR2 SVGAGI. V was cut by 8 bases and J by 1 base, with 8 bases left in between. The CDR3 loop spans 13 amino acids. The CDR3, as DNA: TGTGCCAGCCGTCCACAGAACACCGGGGAGCTGTTTTTT. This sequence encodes CASRPQNTGELFF.

The CDR3 region has the DNA TGTGCCAGCAGCTTGGGCCAATACCCCCAAGAGACCCAGTACTTC. It encodes CASSLGQYPQETQYF. The rearrangement uses TRBV7-7 and TRBJ2-5; D is unresolved. Germline CDR1 is SSHAT and CDR2 is FNYEAQ (reference sequence). Trimming stripped 3 bases from V and 1 base from J, with 12 bases between. The CDR3 runs 15 residues.

CDR3 nucleotide sequence: TGTGCCAGTAGTTCGGACATTGAGGCTTTCTTT. This gives the protein CASSSDIEAFF. The V call is TRBV19, the J call TRBJ1-1; possible D gene TRBD1, 5 bases. The germline V and J ends were trimmed by 5 bases and 11 bases, with 12 bases remaining between them. CDR1 is LNHDA and CDR2 is SQIVND in the germline V gene (reference sequence). This CDR3 has 11 residues.